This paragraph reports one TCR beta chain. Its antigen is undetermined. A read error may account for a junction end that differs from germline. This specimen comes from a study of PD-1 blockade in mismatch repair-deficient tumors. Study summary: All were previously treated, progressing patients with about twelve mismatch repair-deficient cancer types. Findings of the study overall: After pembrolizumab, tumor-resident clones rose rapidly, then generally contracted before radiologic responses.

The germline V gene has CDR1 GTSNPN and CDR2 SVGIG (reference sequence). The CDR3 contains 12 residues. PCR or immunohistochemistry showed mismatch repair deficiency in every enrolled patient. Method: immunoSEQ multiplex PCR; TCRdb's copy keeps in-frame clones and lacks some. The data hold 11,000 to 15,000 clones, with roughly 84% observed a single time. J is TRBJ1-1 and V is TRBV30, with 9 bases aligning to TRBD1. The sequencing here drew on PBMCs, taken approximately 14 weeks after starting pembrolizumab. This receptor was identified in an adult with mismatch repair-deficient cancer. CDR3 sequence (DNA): TGCCTGGCAAGGACAGGGGCTTGGTTAGCTTTCTTT. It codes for CLARTGAWLAFF.